This T cell receptor (beta chain) was sequenced for a study of T cells after yellow fever vaccination. TCRdb reanalysed the 5' RACE reads using MiXCR and keeps one entry per CDR3 protein. The sample has a few hundred thousand distinct CDR3 sequences, approximately 4% seen once. The sample in question was PBMCs, obtained 15 days after the yellow fever booster vaccination. This TCR derives from a man aged 18 to 30 who received the YFV17D yellow fever vaccine.

The CDR3 coding sequence is TGTGCCAGCAGTTTATCGCGGCATCAGCCCCAGCATTTT. Amino acids: CASSLSRHQPQHF. The chain employs TRBV27 and TRBJ1-5; D is unclear. This CDR3 comprises 13 residues. Germline CDR1 and CDR2: MNHEY and SMNVEV (reference sequence). Trimming left V 0 bases short and J 5 bases short, with 5 bases between.